The clone carrying this TCR beta chain has a handful of counts. Its cognate antigen is unknown. This specimen comes from a study of T-cell memory formation after mild COVID-19. Study background: The TCR clusters were mostly specific to one donor.

MiXCR, applied by TCRdb to the 5' RACE reads, yields one record per CDR3 protein. The sample records more than 150,000 distinct CDR3 sequences, under 14% being singletons. CDR3 length equals 12 residues. Germline CDR1 is DFQATT and CDR2 is SNEGSKA (reference sequence). Study-wide findings and caveats: Whether second-wave clones peaking at day 37 were SARS-CoV-2 specific went unconfirmed.

The source is a man in his late teens or twenties who had mild COVID-19 (a few samples of this study predate the infection). Cell type and time point are not known. The V call is TRBV20-1, the J call TRBJ2-3; no definite D call. Judging by the DNA end, TRBJ1-5 fits better; the J call may be wrong. Sequenced sample: PBMCs or a T cell subset sorted from them (not recorded which). DNA for the CDR3: TGCAGTGCTAGAGTAATTCCGGATACGCAGCATTTT. Translating it yields CSARVIPDTQHF.